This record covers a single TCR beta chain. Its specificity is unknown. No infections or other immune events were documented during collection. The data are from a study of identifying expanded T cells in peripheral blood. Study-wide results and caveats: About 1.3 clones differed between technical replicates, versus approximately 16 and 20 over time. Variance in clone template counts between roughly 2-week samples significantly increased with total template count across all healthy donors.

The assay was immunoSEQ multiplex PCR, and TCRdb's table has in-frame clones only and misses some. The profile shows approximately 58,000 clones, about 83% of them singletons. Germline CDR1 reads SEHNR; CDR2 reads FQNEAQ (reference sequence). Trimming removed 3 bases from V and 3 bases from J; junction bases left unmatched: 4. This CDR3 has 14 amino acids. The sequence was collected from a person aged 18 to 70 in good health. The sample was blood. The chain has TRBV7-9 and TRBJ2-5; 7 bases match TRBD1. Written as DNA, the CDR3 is TGTGCCAGCAGCTTGGGGACAGCTGAAGAGACCCAGTACTTC. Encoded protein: CASSLGTAEETQYF.